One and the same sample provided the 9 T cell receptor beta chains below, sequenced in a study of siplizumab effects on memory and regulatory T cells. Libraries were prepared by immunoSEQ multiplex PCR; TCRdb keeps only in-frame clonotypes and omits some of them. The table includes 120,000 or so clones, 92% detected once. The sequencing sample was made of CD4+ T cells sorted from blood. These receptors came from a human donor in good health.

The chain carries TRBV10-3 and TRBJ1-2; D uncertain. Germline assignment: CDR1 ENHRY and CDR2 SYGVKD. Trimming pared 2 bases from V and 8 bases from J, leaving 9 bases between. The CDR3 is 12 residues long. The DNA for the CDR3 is TGTGCCATCAGTGAGGCGAAGGAGGGCTACACCTTC. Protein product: CAISEAKEGYTF.

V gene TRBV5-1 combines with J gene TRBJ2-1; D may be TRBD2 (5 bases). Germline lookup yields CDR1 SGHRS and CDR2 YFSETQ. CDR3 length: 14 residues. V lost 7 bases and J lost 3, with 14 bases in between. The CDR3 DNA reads TGCGCCAGCGGAAACCAAGGGAGCTACAATGAGCAGTTCTTC. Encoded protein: CASGNQGSYNEQFF. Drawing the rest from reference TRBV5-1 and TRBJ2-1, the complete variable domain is KAGVTQTPRYLIKTRGQQVTLSCSPISGHRSVSWYQQTPGQGLQFLFEYFSETQRNKGNFPGRFSGRQFSNSRSEMNVSTLELGDSALYLCASGNQGSYNEQFFGPGTRLTVL.

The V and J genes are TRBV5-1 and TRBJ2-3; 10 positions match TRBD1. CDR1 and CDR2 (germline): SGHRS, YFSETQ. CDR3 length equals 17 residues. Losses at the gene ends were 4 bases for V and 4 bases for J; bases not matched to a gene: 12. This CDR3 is CASSPGQGGTNPDTQYF. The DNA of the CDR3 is TGCGCCAGCAGCCCCGGACAGGGGGGAACAAACCCAGATACGCAGTATTTT.

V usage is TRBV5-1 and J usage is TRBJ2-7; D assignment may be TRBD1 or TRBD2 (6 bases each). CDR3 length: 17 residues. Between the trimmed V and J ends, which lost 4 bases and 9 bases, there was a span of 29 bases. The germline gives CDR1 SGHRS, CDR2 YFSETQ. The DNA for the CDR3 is TGCGCCAGCAGCCCGCAAGAACCGGGACAAGGAGGGGGTGGGCAGTACTTC. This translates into CASSPQEPGQGGGGQYF.

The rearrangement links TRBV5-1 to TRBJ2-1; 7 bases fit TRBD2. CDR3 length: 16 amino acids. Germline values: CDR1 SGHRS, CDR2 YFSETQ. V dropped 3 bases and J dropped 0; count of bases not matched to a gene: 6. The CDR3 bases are TGCGCCAGCAGCTCCACCAGCGGGACCTCCTACAATGAGCAGTTCTTC. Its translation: CASSSTSGTSYNEQFF.

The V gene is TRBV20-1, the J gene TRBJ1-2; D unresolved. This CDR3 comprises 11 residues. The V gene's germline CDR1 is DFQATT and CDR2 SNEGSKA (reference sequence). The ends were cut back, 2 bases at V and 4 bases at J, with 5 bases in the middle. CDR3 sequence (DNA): TGCAGTGCTAGACAGTCCTATGGCTACACCTTC. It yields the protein CSARQSYGYTF.

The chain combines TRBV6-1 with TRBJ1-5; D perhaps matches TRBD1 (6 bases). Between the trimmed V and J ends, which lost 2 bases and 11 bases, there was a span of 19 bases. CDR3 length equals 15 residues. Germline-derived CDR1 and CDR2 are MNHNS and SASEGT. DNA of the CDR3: TGTGCCAGCAGTGAACGGCTTGGACAGATTGAGTCCCAGCATTTT. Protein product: CASSERLGQIESQHF.

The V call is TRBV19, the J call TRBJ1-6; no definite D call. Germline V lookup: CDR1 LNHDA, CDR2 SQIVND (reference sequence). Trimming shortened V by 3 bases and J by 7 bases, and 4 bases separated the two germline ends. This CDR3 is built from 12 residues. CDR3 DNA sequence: TGTGCCAGTAGTATCAACAATTCACCCCTCCACTTT. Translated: CASSINNSPLHF.

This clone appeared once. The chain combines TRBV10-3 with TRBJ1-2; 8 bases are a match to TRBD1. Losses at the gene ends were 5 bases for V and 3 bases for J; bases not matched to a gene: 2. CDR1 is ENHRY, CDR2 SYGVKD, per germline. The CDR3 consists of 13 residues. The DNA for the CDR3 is TGTGCCATCAGTAAGGACAGGGACTATGGCTACACCTTC. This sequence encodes CAISKDRDYGYTF.